The rows below give T cell receptor beta chains drawn from one sample of a study of blood T cell repertoires in COVID-19. Method: immunoSEQ multiplex PCR; TCRdb's copy keeps in-frame clones and lacks some. Of 190,000 or so clones listed, about 90% were seen once; the top ten hold 2% to 2.5%. The sequenced sample consisted of PBMCs or T cells enriched from blood (not recorded which). The receptor set was obtained from a woman aged 25 to 39 who had recovered from COVID-19. The CDR3 runs from the conserved cysteine through the conserved F or W. D genes are given only for firm matches. Size values are once, few and many counts, or a class for expanded clones, and some rows have none.

TRBD1,TRBJ2-2,TRBV4-1,-,CASSPPRTGDTGELFF,TGCGCCAGCAGCCCTCCCCGAACAGGGGACACCGGGGAGCTGTTTTTT
TRBD1,TRBJ1-1,TRBV6-2/TRBV6-3,-,CASSFQGGTEAFF,TGTGCCAGCAGTTTTCAGGGGGGCACTGAAGCTTTCTTT
-,TRBJ2-7,TRBV7-2,-,CASSLGGVSSYEQYF,TGTGCCAGCAGCTTGGGCGGGGTTAGCTCCTACGAGCAGTACTTC
TRBD1,TRBJ1-5,TRBV7-8,once,CASTETGVGNQPQHF,TGTGCCAGCACCGAGACAGGGGTCGGCAATCAGCCCCAGCATTTT
TRBD1,TRBJ1-4,TRBV15,-,CATSRVKGQGFEKLFF,TGTGCCACCAGCAGAGTCAAAGGACAGGGCTTTGAAAAACTGTTTTTT
TRBD1,TRBJ2-7,TRBV9,-,CASSVAGQGAQEQYF,TGTGCCAGCAGCGTAGCGGGACAGGGGGCGCAAGAGCAGTACTTC
-,TRBJ1-4,TRBV2,-,CASSLLATNEKLFF,TGTGCCAGCAGCCTACTCGCAACTAATGAAAAACTGTTTTTT
-,TRBJ1-2,TRBV11-2,-,CASSLSSAGTDGYTF,TGTGCCAGCAGCTTATCTAGCGCGGGTACAGATGGCTACACCTTC
-,TRBJ1-1,TRBV25-1,few,CASSETGDTEAFF,TGTGCCAGCAGTGAAACGGGGGACACTGAAGCTTTCTTT
-,TRBJ1-1,TRBV29-1,-,CSVLRQAHPEAFF,TGCAGCGTCCTTCGACAGGCCCATCCTGAAGCTTTCTTT
TRBD1,TRBJ1-6,TRBV7-8,-,CASSLVEPRQGFTSPLHF,TGTGCCAGCAGCTTAGTGGAGCCCAGACAGGGGTTCACTTCACCCCTCCACTTT
-,TRBJ1-4,TRBV5-1,-,CASSLDSDSANEKLFF,TGCGCCAGCAGCTTGGACAGTGACAGTGCCAATGAAAAACTGTTTTTT
-,TRBJ2-1,TRBV30,-,CAWPDRSYSYNEQFF,TGTGCCTGGCCTGACAGGAGCTACTCCTACAATGAGCAGTTCTTC
TRBD1,TRBJ1-1,TRBV7-7,-,CASSLDRDTEAFF,TGTGCCAGCAGCTTGGACAGGGACACTGAAGCTTTCTTT
TRBD1,TRBJ1-6,TRBV12-3/TRBV12-4,-,CASNPGQVAPLHF,TGTGCCAGCAATCCGGGACAGGTGGCACCCCTCCACTTT
TRBD2,TRBJ2-2,TRBV12-5,-,CASGRQTSGVHTGELFF,TGTGCTAGTGGCCGGCAGACTAGCGGGGTCCACACCGGGGAGCTGTTTTTT
-,TRBJ2-5,TRBV6-2/TRBV6-3,-,CASSSLETQYF,TGTGCCAGCAGCTCTCTGGAGACCCAGTACTTC
-,TRBJ1-1,TRBV6-2/TRBV6-3,-,CASSYDPQEQVWNTEAFF,TGTGCCAGCAGTTATGACCCGCAGGAACAGGTCTGGAACACTGAAGCTTTCTTT
-,TRBJ1-6,TRBV6-5,-,CASSYKGGSPLHF,TGTGCCAGCAGTTACAAAGGGGGTTCACCCCTCCACTTT
TRBD1,TRBJ1-5,TRBV19,-,CASTRDRGNQPQHF,TGTGCCAGTACCCGGGACAGGGGCAATCAGCCCCAGCATTTT
TRBD2,TRBJ2-7,TRBV5-1,-,CASRGGLSYEQYF,TGCGCCAGCCGGGGGGGCCTCTCCTACGAGCAGTACTTC
-,TRBJ1-5,TRBV24-1,-,CATSDPTTGGSNQPQHF,TGTGCCACCAGTGATCCCACGACAGGCGGTAGCAATCAGCCCCAGCATTTT
-,TRBJ1-6,TRBV19,-,CASSPAGSRDSPLHF,TGTGCCAGTAGTCCCGCAGGGTCTCGGGATTCACCCCTCCACTTT
TRBD1,TRBJ1-5,TRBV4-1,-,CASSQDDRGGDSNQPQHF,TGCGCCAGCAGCCAAGACGACAGGGGAGGGGATAGCAATCAGCCCCAGCATTTT
-,TRBJ1-2,TRBV2,-,CASSWAPAYGYTF,TGTGCCAGCAGTTGGGCACCGGCCTATGGCTACACCTTC
TRBD1,TRBJ1-2,TRBV28,-,CASSDRVFEGYTF,TGTGCCAGCAGTGACAGGGTATTCGAGGGCTACACCTTC
TRBD1,TRBJ1-1,TRBV5-1,-,CASRRDRETEAFF,TGCGCCAGCAGAAGGGACAGGGAAACTGAAGCTTTCTTT
TRBD2,TRBJ2-7,TRBV11-2,-,CASSEAGTSSSWGSYEQYF,TGTGCCAGCAGCGAAGCGGGGACTTCCAGCAGCTGGGGTTCCTACGAGCAGTACTTC
-,TRBJ1-2,TRBV9,-,CASSPSPTGLDGYTF,TGTGCCAGCAGCCCGAGCCCCACAGGGCTCGATGGCTACACCTTC
-,TRBJ1-2,TRBV6-2/TRBV6-3,-,CASSYAGRWATF,TGTGCCAGCAGTTACGCAGGGCGATGGGCCACCTTC
-,TRBJ2-1,TRBV11-3,-,CASSLVGAEYNEQFF,TGTGCCAGCAGCTTAGTAGGGGCCGAGTACAATGAGCAGTTCTTC
-,TRBJ1-5,TRBV12-5,-,CASGLVYIGTQRGQPQHF,TGTGCTAGTGGTTTGGTTTATATAGGCACTCAAAGGGGCCAGCCCCAGCATTTT
TRBD1,TRBJ1-2,TRBV5-4,-,CASSGTDRGHGYTF,TGTGCCAGCAGCGGAACGGACAGGGGGCACGGCTACACCTTC
-,TRBJ1-6,TRBV14,once,CASSQGAGKGSPLHF,TGTGCCAGCAGCCAAGGAGCAGGGAAGGGTTCACCCCTCCACTTT
TRBD2,TRBJ2-2,TRBV7-2,-,CASSPAGGVTGELFF,TGTGCCAGCAGCCCAGCGGGGGGTGTCACCGGGGAGCTGTTTTTT
-,TRBJ2-7,TRBV7-3,few,CASSLSGSSYEQYF,TGTGCCAGCAGCTTAAGTGGGAGCTCCTACGAGCAGTACTTC
TRBD2,TRBJ2-3,TRBV18,-,CASSSGTRVTDTQYF,TGTGCCAGCTCGTCCGGGACTAGGGTCACAGATACGCAGTATTTT
-,TRBJ2-4,TRBV4-3,-,CASSQGRLAKNIQYF,TGCGCCAGCAGCCAGGGGCGCCTTGCCAAAAACATTCAGTACTTC
TRBD1,TRBJ1-1,TRBV10-1,-,CARGQKNTEAFF,TGCGCCAGGGGACAGAAGAACACTGAAGCTTTCTTT
-,TRBJ2-3,TRBV11-1,-,CASSSSSTDTQYF,TGTGCCAGCAGCTCGTCTAGCACAGATACGCAGTATTTT
TRBD2,TRBJ2-1,TRBV9,few,CASSVTSGSSYNEQFF,TGTGCCAGCAGCGTCACTAGCGGGAGCTCCTACAATGAGCAGTTCTTC
-,TRBJ1-1,TRBV30,-,CAWTSGGFGGLNTEAFF,TGTGCCTGGACCAGTGGGGGGTTCGGGGGATTGAACACTGAAGCTTTCTTT